This TCR beta chain is from a study of cytomegalovirus exposure and HLA in healthy donors. Findings and limits, study-wide: The study put 150 or so TCR beta chains on its list as cytomegalovirus-associated. Cytomegalovirus status was reportedly diagnosed by the classifier with high sensitivity and specificity.

This clone came up once. The antigen is not known. The repertoire was sequenced with immunoSEQ multiplex PCR; TCRdb's copy has only in-frame clones and lacks some. Among over 250,000 clones listed, 80% to 90% were seen once. This receptor was obtained from a woman aged 18 to 35 in good health and CMV-seronegative. What was sequenced was PBMCs.

As DNA, the CDR3 is TGTGCCAGCAGCGGATGGACTAGCTTCCACGAGCAGTACTTC. Its protein product is CASSGWTSFHEQYF. This sequence joins TRBV7-9 and TRBJ2-7, with TRBD2 matching over 8 bases. J lost 5 bases, V lost 5 bases, and 8 bases had no gene match. CDR1 is SEHNR and CDR2 is FQNEAQ in the germline V gene (reference sequence). The length of the CDR3 is 14 residues.